Below, 17 T cell receptor beta chains from the same sample are listed, as sequenced in a study of shared clonotypes between healthy human individuals. TCRdb's table, derived via immunoSEQ multiplex PCR, lists solely in-frame clones and lacks some. This sample has approximately 590,000 clones; around 95% occur once, and the top ten carry 0.1% to 0.11%. As defined, naive CD8 cells were CD45RO-negative and positively selected for CCR7, with terminally differentiated effector memory CD45RA+ cells excluded. The sequenced sample consisted of naive CD8+ T cells sorted from blood. Receptor source: a young woman in good health.

The chain is built from TRBV7-9 and TRBJ2-1; TRBD2 aligns across 10 bases. Germline assignment: CDR1 SEHNR and CDR2 FQNEAQ (reference sequence). Trimming removed 5 bases from V and 9 bases from J; junction bases left unmatched: 10. CDR3 length equals 15 residues. The CDR3 region is CASSPPSGSRSEQFF. CDR3 in DNA: TGTGCCAGCAGCCCTCCTAGCGGGAGTCGGAGTGAGCAGTTCTTC. Combining the CDR3 with reference TRBV7-9 and TRBJ2-1 gives the whole variable domain DTGVSQNPRHKITKRGQNVTFRCDPISEHNRLYWYRQTLGQGPEFLTYFQNEAQLEKSRLLSDRFSAERPKGSFSTLEIQRTEQGDSAMYLCASSPPSGSRSEQFFGPGTRLTVL.

The J gene is TRBJ2-7, the V gene TRBV6-1; TRBD2 agrees at 7 bases. This CDR3 contains 16 residues. V dropped 3 bases and J dropped 2; count of bases not matched to a gene: 10. CDR1 and CDR2 (germline): MNHNS, SASEGT. CDR3 sequence (DNA): TGTGCCAGCAGTGATGGTATTTGGGGGGGAGCCTACGAGCAGTACTTC. It translates to CASSDGIWGGAYEQYF.

The V call is TRBV7-9, the J call TRBJ2-5; D may match TRBD1 or TRBD2 (7 bases each). The V gene's germline CDR1 is SEHNR and CDR2 FQNEAQ (reference sequence). The CDR3 consists of 15 residues. Trimming shortened V by 4 bases and J by 7 bases, and 19 bases separated the two germline ends. CDR3 bases: TGTGCCAGCAGCTCGCCAGGGGGGGATTACGGGACCCAGTACTTC. Protein: CASSSPGGDYGTQYF.

The chain uses TRBV6-5 and TRBJ2-7, with 8 bases fitting TRBD1. The CDR3 spans 14 residues. Germline CDR1 and CDR2: MNHEY and SVGAGI. V gave up 2 bases and J gave up 5 bases; unmatched junction bases: 5. The CDR3 nucleotides read TGTGCCAGCAGTTACCCGTCAGGGGGCGACGAGCAGTACTTC. Amino acid sequence: CASSYPSGGDEQYF.

This clone has only one observation. The V gene is TRBV11-2, the J gene TRBJ2-5, with 11 bases matching TRBD1. Germline V gene data show CDR1 as SGHAT and CDR2 as FQNNGV. Trimming cost V 5 bases and J 5 bases; bases outside gene matches: 16. CDR3 length: 18 residues. CDR3 sequence (DNA): TGTGCCAGCAGCACGAGCTCCCGGGACAGGGGGTTGTGGGAGACCCAGTACTTC. It encodes CASSTSSRDRGLWETQYF. Based on the CDR3 plus reference TRBV11-2 and TRBJ2-5, the full variable domain is EAGVAQSPRYKIIEKRQSVAFWCNPISGHATLYWYQQILGQGPKLLIQFQNNGVVDDSQLPKDRFSAERLKGVDSTLKIQPAKLEDSAVYLCASSTSSRDRGLWETQYFGPGTRLLVL.

The V and J genes are TRBV5-1 and TRBJ2-3; D unclear. The germline V and J ends were trimmed by 2 bases and 4 bases, with 11 bases remaining between them. Germline V lookup: CDR1 SGHRS, CDR2 YFSETQ. The CDR3 has 14 residues. CDR3 sequence (DNA): TGCGCCAGCAGCTTCGGTGGAAATGCAGATACGCAGTATTTT. Its protein product is CASSFGGNADTQYF.

This chain joins TRBV5-1 and TRBJ2-7, with 9 bases aligning to TRBD1. With 4 bases clipped from V and 5 bases from J, the junction kept 4 bases outside the gene matches. The CDR3 runs 13 residues. CDR1 is SGHRS and CDR2 is YFSETQ in the germline V gene. The CDR3 here is CASSPGQGHEQYF. The CDR3 DNA is TGCGCCAGCAGCCCGGGACAGGGCCACGAGCAGTACTTC.

The chain employs TRBV9 and TRBJ2-3; D is ambiguous. V was cut by 0 bases and J by 3 bases, with 11 bases left in between. The CDR3 runs 15 residues. Germline CDR1 reads SGDLS; CDR2 reads YYNGEE. The CDR3 DNA reads TGTGCCAGCAGCGTAGCTGGTCGTGGGACAGATACGCAGTATTTT. Its translation: CASSVAGRGTDTQYF.

V is TRBV6-6 and J is TRBJ1-3; a weak D match, TRBD1 (5 bases). V dropped 7 bases and J dropped 3 bases, with 13 bases sitting between them. The CDR3 totals 14 residues. CDR1 MNHNY and CDR2 SVGAGI come from the germline V gene (reference sequence). The CDR3 DNA reads TGTGCCAGCATTGAGACAGTCTATGGAAACACCATATATTTT. Protein sequence: CASIETVYGNTIYF.

V and J are TRBV27 and TRBJ2-5; D may correspond to TRBD1 or TRBD2 (7 bases each). Trimming shortened V by 0 bases and J by 4 bases, and 15 bases separated the two germline ends. The germline CDR1 and CDR2 sequences are MNHEY and SMNVEV (reference sequence). CDR3 length: 16 residues. The CDR3 DNA sequence: TGTGCCAGCAGTTTATCCGGCCAGGGGGGGAGAGAGACCCAGTACTTC. It codes for CASSLSGQGGRETQYF.

The rearrangement joins TRBV27 to TRBJ2-3; D unclear. Trimming shortened V by 5 bases and J by 6 bases, and 9 bases separated the two germline ends. CDR1 and CDR2 from the germline V gene are MNHEY and SMNVEV (reference sequence). There are 12 residues in the CDR3. The chain's CDR3 is CASSGQSDTQYF. The CDR3, as DNA: TGTGCCAGCAGTGGTCAGAGCGATACGCAGTATTTT.

The V gene is TRBV10-3, the J gene TRBJ1-3; 7 bases line up with TRBD1. Germline lookup yields CDR1 ENHRY and CDR2 SYGVKD. V was clipped by 6 bases and J by 0 bases; unmatched bases: 5. The CDR3 spans 15 residues. The CDR3 nucleotides are TGTGCCATCAGAGGGACAGCTTACTCTGGAAACACCATATATTTT. Protein product: CAIRGTAYSGNTIYF.

J is TRBJ2-6 and V is TRBV5-1; D is uncertain. The CDR3 is made up of 15 amino acids. Per the germline V gene, CDR1 is SGHRS and CDR2 is YFSETQ. Trimming removed 0 bases from V and 11 bases from J, with 15 bases in between. Here the CDR3 DNA reads TGCGCCAGCAGCTTGGTAGGCCCTCCGGTCGACGTCCTGACTTTC. Residues: CASSLVGPPVDVLTF.

The chain joins TRBV6-1 to TRBJ2-7, with D possibly matching TRBD1 (7 bases). V lost 2 bases and J lost 2, with 16 bases in between. Germline CDR1 reads MNHNS; CDR2 reads SASEGT. The CDR3 runs to 16 residues. The CDR3 is CASSEFRGTVTYEQYF. CDR3 coding DNA: TGTGCCAGCAGTGAATTTCGCGGGACAGTTACCTACGAGCAGTACTTC.

This clone was seen once. The chain is built from TRBV5-4 and TRBJ2-7, with TRBD1 as a possible D gene (6 bases). The germline V and J ends were trimmed by 4 bases and 2 bases, with 10 bases remaining between them. Per the germline V gene, CDR1 is SGHNT and CDR2 is YYREEE (reference sequence). The CDR3 runs to 13 residues. The CDR3: CASSRDTTYEQYF. The CDR3 DNA reads as TGTGCCAGCAGCCGGGACACCACCTACGAGCAGTACTTC.

V gene TRBV5-4 combines with J gene TRBJ1-1, with TRBD1 matching over 8 bases. V shed 4 bases, J shed 4 bases, and the junction held 3 bases outside the gene matches. The germline gives CDR1 SGHNT, CDR2 YYREEE (reference sequence). This CDR3 has 13 residues. The CDR3 DNA follows: TGTGCCAGCAGCGCCACAGGGGGCACTGAAGCTTTCTTT. It translates to CASSATGGTEAFF.

This chain links TRBV14 with TRBJ2-7; 12 bases match TRBD2. The germline V gene encodes CDR1 SGHDN and CDR2 FVKESK. The CDR3 contains 15 residues. Trimming cost V 5 bases and J 6 bases; bases outside gene matches: 8. CDR3 sequence: CASSKRLAGAGEQYF. CDR3 nucleotide sequence: TGTGCCAGCAGCAAGAGACTAGCGGGAGCGGGCGAGCAGTACTTC.